The 28 T cell receptor beta chains presented below share a single source sample, sequenced in a study of blood T cell repertoires in COVID-19. The assay was immunoSEQ multiplex PCR, and TCRdb's table has in-frame clones only and misses some. The sample has about 190,000 clones, roughly 89% seen once; the top ten hold 0.62%. The sample consisted of peripheral blood. The receptors stem from a man aged 45 to 65 with acute or convalescent COVID-19.

In its sample, this clone was seen once. The rearrangement links TRBV3-1 (or the pseudogene TRBV3-2) to TRBJ1-5; D ambiguous. Germline CDR1 LGHDT, CDR2 YNNKEL (reference sequence). V lost 1 base to trimming and J lost 6 bases, with 7 bases between them. This CDR3 contains 13 residues. In DNA, the CDR3 is TGTGCCAGCAGCCAAGGGCGGGGTCAGCCCCAGCATTTT. Its protein is CASSQGRGQPQHF.

The chain links TRBV7-9 to TRBJ2-2; 14 bases are shared with TRBD2. V dropped 5 bases and J dropped 6; count of bases not matched to a gene: 8. The CDR3 runs 17 residues. CDR1 SEHNR and CDR2 FQNEAQ come from the germline V gene (reference sequence). DNA of the CDR3: TGTGCCAGCAGCCCGACGGGACTAGCGGGAGTGTCCGGGGAGCTGTTTTTT. It translates to CASSPTGLAGVSGELFF.

V is TRBV7-9 and J is TRBJ1-4, with 7 bases matching TRBD1. The germline V gene encodes CDR1 SEHNR and CDR2 FQNEAQ (reference sequence). With 2 bases clipped from V and 8 bases from J, the junction kept 8 bases outside the gene matches. The CDR3 runs 15 residues. CDR3 coding DNA: TGTGCCAGCAGCTTAAACGGCAGGGGGGAGGAAAAACTGTTTTTT. This sequence encodes CASSLNGRGEEKLFF.

This clone was recorded only once. The gene calls are TRBV5-3 and TRBJ2-7; D is undetermined. TRBV5-3 is given ORF status, its function remaining uncertain. The CDR3 contains 17 residues. The germline V and J ends were trimmed by 1 base and 0 bases, with 17 bases remaining between them. CDR3 sequence: CARSLKFGSMGSYEQYV. CDR3 in DNA: TGTGCCAGAAGCTTGAAGTTCGGGTCGATGGGCTCCTACGAGCAGTACGTC.

The chain carries TRBV6-5 and TRBJ2-7, with 7 bases lining up with TRBD1. CDR1 MNHEY and CDR2 SVGAGI come from the germline V gene. Germline trimming cut 5 bases from V and 2 bases from J; bases unmatched to any gene: 6. This CDR3 is 14 amino acids long. The CDR3 spells CASSPGTAPYEQYF. The CDR3 region has the DNA TGTGCCAGCAGTCCCGGGACAGCGCCCTACGAGCAGTACTTC.

V and J are TRBV20-1 and TRBJ2-2; tentative D call: TRBD2 (6 bases). Trimming pared 3 bases from V and 7 bases from J, leaving 6 bases between. The CDR3 is made up of 11 amino acids. Per germline, CDR1 DFQATT and CDR2 SNEGSKA (reference sequence). CDR3 residues: CSARGGGELFF. DNA for the CDR3: TGCAGTGCTAGGGGAGGCGGGGAGCTGTTTTTT.

This chain links TRBV3-1 (or the pseudogene TRBV3-2) with TRBJ2-2, with no clear D. Trimming removed 1 base at V and 2 bases at J, with 11 bases between. CDR3 size: 16 residues. Germline V gene data show CDR1 as LGHDT and CDR2 as YNNKEL (reference sequence). The CDR3, as DNA: TGTGCCAGCAGCCAAGGCCTAGGAGCAAACACCGGGGAGCTGTTTTTT. Its translation is CASSQGLGANTGELFF.

The chain uses TRBV5-8 and TRBJ1-3; no firm D call. The V end was cut by 1 base, the J end by 0 bases, with 8 bases between. Germline CDR1 reads SGHTS; CDR2 reads YDEGEE. The CDR3 is 15 amino acids. The CDR3 spells CASSLFGDSGNTIYF. CDR3 in DNA: TGTGCCAGCAGCTTGTTTGGAGACTCTGGAAACACCATATATTTT.

The chain couples TRBV28 to TRBJ1-2; 10 bases are a match to TRBD1. Trimming cost V 5 bases and J 6 bases; bases outside gene matches: 12. This CDR3 region has 16 residues. Germline assignment: CDR1 MDHEN and CDR2 SYDVKM. This chain's CDR3 is CASSLLGDRGFNGYTF. CDR3 nucleotide sequence: TGTGCCAGCAGTCTTCTGGGGGACAGGGGATTTAATGGCTACACCTTC.

This chain joins TRBV5-1 and TRBJ1-3, with a tentative D call TRBD1 (6 bases). CDR3 size: 17 residues. V was cut by 0 bases and J by 3 bases, with 16 bases left in between. Per the germline V gene, CDR1 is SGHRS and CDR2 is YFSETQ. The chain's CDR3 is CASSLVSGALGGNTIYF. The CDR3 DNA reads TGCGCCAGCAGCTTGGTGTCAGGGGCTCTCGGTGGAAACACCATATATTTT.

This clone came up a few times. The gene calls are TRBV6-4 and TRBJ1-5; D might be TRBD1 (6 bases). Trimming removed 6 bases from V and 3 bases from J, with 24 bases in between. The CDR3 has 18 residues. The germline gives CDR1 MRHNA, CDR2 SNTAGT. Written as DNA, the CDR3 is TGTGCCAGCAGGCCCCAGGGGCCCCAATATAACGACAATCAGCCCCAGCATTTT. Amino acids: CASRPQGPQYNDNQPQHF.

The chain joins TRBV5-1 to TRBJ2-1, with 10 bases lining up with TRBD2. Germline V gene sequence: CDR1 SGHRS, CDR2 YFSETQ. The V and J ends lost 3 bases and 2 bases, in that order; junction bases with no gene match: 2. The CDR3 runs 15 residues. CDR3 amino acids: CASSSTSGTYNEQFF. CDR3 nucleotides: TGCGCCAGCAGCTCCACTAGCGGGACCTACAATGAGCAGTTCTTC.

The rearrangement joins TRBV5-4 to TRBJ2-3, with TRBD2 matching 8 bases. The V gene end was trimmed by 2 bases and the J gene end by 0 bases; junction bases not matched to a gene: 8. The CDR3 covers 17 residues. Germline CDR1 and CDR2: SGHNT and YYREEE (reference sequence). CDR3 sequence (DNA): TGTGCCAGCAGCTTCGGCGGGGGGCTCGCTAGCACAGATACGCAGTATTTT. The encoded protein is CASSFGGGLASTDTQYF.

This clone was recorded once. The rearrangement links TRBV28 to TRBJ2-3, with 7 nucleotides matching TRBD1. The CDR3 runs 15 residues. J lost 1 base, V lost 2 bases, and 3 bases had no gene match. In germline, CDR1 is MDHEN, CDR2 SYDVKM. Here the CDR3 DNA reads TGTGCCAGCAGTTTACAGGGGGTCGGCACAGATACGCAGTATTTT. This codes for CASSLQGVGTDTQYF. Variable domain in full (rest from reference TRBV28 and TRBJ2-3): DVKVTQSSRYLVKRTGEKVFLECVQDMDHENMFWYRQDPGLGLRLIYFSYDVKMKEKGDIPEGYSVSREKKERFSLILESASTNQTSMYLCASSLQGVGTDTQYFGPGTRLTVL.

This chain uses TRBV5-1 with TRBJ2-7, with D possibly matching TRBD2 (6 bases). The germline CDR1 and CDR2 sequences are SGHRS and YFSETQ. The CDR3 runs 16 residues. Trimming took off 4 bases at V and 0 bases at J, with 17 bases between the two ends. The CDR3 reads CASSHPGLRFSYEQYV. The CDR3, as DNA: TGCGCCAGCAGCCATCCGGGACTGAGATTCTCCTACGAGCAGTACGTC.

The J gene is TRBJ2-2, the V gene TRBV6-6; possibly TRBD2 for D (6 bases). Germline CDR1 and CDR2: MNHNY and SVGAGI (reference sequence). With 4 bases removed from V and 3 bases from J, the gap between germline ends came to 12 bases. This CDR3 is built from 15 residues. CDR3 loop: CASSWGLGDTGELFF. CDR3 DNA sequence: TGTGCCAGCAGTTGGGGACTCGGGGACACCGGGGAGCTGTTTTTT.

This sequence joins TRBV30 and TRBJ1-5; D is unresolved. The CDR3 extends over 14 amino acids. Germline assignment: CDR1 GTSNPN and CDR2 SVGIG (reference sequence). Trimming took off 2 bases at V and 4 bases at J, with 12 bases between the two ends. This CDR3 reads CAWSRWGANQPQHF. The CDR3 bases are TGTGCCTGGAGTAGGTGGGGAGCAAATCAGCCCCAGCATTTT. The variable domain in full, with the rest retrieved from reference TRBV30 and TRBJ1-5, is SQTIHQWPATLVQPVGSPLSLECTVEGTSNPNLYWYRQAAGRGLQLLFYSVGIGQISSEVPQNLSASRPQDRQFILSSKKLLLSDSGFYLCAWSRWGANQPQHFGDGTRLSIL.

The J gene is TRBJ2-1, the V gene TRBV5-1, with TRBD2 matching 8 bases. The CDR3 totals 16 residues. J lost 0 bases, V lost 0 bases, and 2 bases had no gene match. The germline CDR1 and CDR2 sequences are SGHRS and YFSETQ. The CDR3, as DNA: TGCGCCAGCAGCTTGGGGCGGGAGGCCTCCTACAATGAGCAGTTCTTC. It yields the protein CASSLGREASYNEQFF.

This chain uses TRBV6-1 with TRBJ2-5, with 10 bases identical to TRBD2. The germline gives CDR1 MNHNS, CDR2 SASEGT. V trimming: 4 bases; J trimming: 2 bases; junction bases outside the gene matches: 7. The CDR3 covers 16 residues. CDR3 DNA sequence: TGTGCCAGCAGTGCCCCCCGGACTAGCGGACAAGAGACCCAGTACTTC. Its protein is CASSAPRTSGQETQYF.

The V gene is TRBV9, the J gene TRBJ2-3, with a possible D match to TRBD2 (7 bases). The germline CDR1 and CDR2 sequences are SGDLS and YYNGEE. With 4 bases removed from V and 6 bases from J, the gap between germline ends came to 18 bases. This CDR3 is 15 amino acids long. CDR3 coding DNA: TGTGCCAGCAGCCCCTATTCCGCGGGGGCTGATACGCAGTATTTT. Translated, it gives CASSPYSAGADTQYF.

This clone occurred a few times. The CDR3 loop reads CASSRPGENSPLHF. The CDR3 DNA follows: TGTGCCAGCAGTCGCCCGGGGGAGAATTCACCCCTCCACTTT. This chain links TRBV3-1 (or the pseudogene TRBV3-2) with TRBJ1-6, with D possibly TRBD1 on 5 matching bases. Germline V gene lookup returns CDR1 LGHDT and CDR2 YNNKEL (reference sequence). Between the trimmed V and J ends, which lost 6 bases and 7 bases, there was a span of 13 bases. The CDR3 consists of 14 residues.

This clone has just a few counts. The V gene is TRBV5-6, the J gene TRBJ2-7, with TRBD2 as a possible D gene (6 bases). The germline gives CDR1 SGHDT, CDR2 YYEEEE. Deletions cut 4 bases from V and 0 bases from J, with 14 bases between. This CDR3 is built from 15 residues. CDR3 coding DNA: TGTGCCAGCAGCCTGGGCGGGGCTAGCTCCTACGAGCAGTACTTC. It translates to CASSLGGASSYEQYF.

The chain employs TRBV6-1 and TRBJ2-5; TRBD2 aligns across 10 bases. The trim removed 0 bases at V and 1 base at J, leaving 2 bases unmatched. Germline assignment: CDR1 MNHNS and CDR2 SASEGT. The CDR3 runs to 16 residues. The CDR3 spells CASSEALAGAQETQYF. The DNA for the CDR3 is TGTGCCAGCAGTGAAGCGCTAGCGGGGGCCCAAGAGACCCAGTACTTC.

This sequence joins TRBV2 and TRBJ2-7; D not certain. CDR3 length: 12 residues. The V end lost 5 bases, the J end lost 3 bases, and 8 bases lay between the germline ends. Germline V gene data show CDR1 as SNHLY and CDR2 as FYNNEI. CDR3 loop: CASSSPLYEQYV. The CDR3 region has the DNA TGTGCCAGCAGTTCTCCCCTCTACGAGCAGTACGTC.

This clone was picked up one time. V gene TRBV2 combines with J gene TRBJ2-2; unclear D gene. The CDR3 spans 15 residues. Germline V gene lookup returns CDR1 SNHLY and CDR2 FYNNEI. The V and J ends lost 6 bases and 1 base respectively, with 12 bases between them. The CDR3 reads CASRNRDQNTGELFF. CDR3 DNA sequence: TGTGCCAGCAGAAACAGAGATCAGAACACCGGGGAGCTGTTTTTT.

This clone was counted only a few times. The CDR3 region is CASSSGTSGTDTQYF. The CDR3 nucleotides are TGTGCCAGCAGTTCCGGGACTAGCGGCACAGATACGCAGTATTTT. The chain couples TRBV27 to TRBJ2-3, with TRBD2 identical over 10 bases. Trimming cost V 4 bases and J 1 base; bases outside gene matches: 2. The CDR3 loop spans 15 amino acids. The germline V gene encodes CDR1 MNHEY and CDR2 SMNVEV (reference sequence).

This chain uses TRBV7-9 with TRBJ2-7, with 7 positions matching TRBD1. V was pared by 3 bases and J by 6 bases, with 2 bases of the junction left unmatched. The CDR3 contains 12 residues. From germline, CDR1 is SEHNR and CDR2 FQNEAQ (reference sequence). This CDR3 reads CASSLTGTEQYF. The DNA of the CDR3 is TGTGCCAGCAGCTTGACAGGGACCGAGCAGTACTTC.

The chain employs TRBV5-1 and TRBJ2-5; TRBD2 matches at 11 bases. Looked up from germline, CDR1 is SGHRS and CDR2 is YFSETQ. J was trimmed by 7 bases and V by 0 bases; bases with no gene match: 8. The CDR3 runs 16 residues. CDR3 region: CASSLELAGEGRTQYF. CDR3 coding DNA: TGCGCCAGCAGCTTGGAACTAGCGGGAGAGGGTAGGACCCAGTACTTC.